This T cell receptor (beta chain) appears in the sequencing data of a study of cytomegalovirus exposure and HLA in healthy donors. Notes on the study in general: For most TCR beta V segments, an earlier analysis put the productive rate at about 90% or about 30% of the time.

V trimming: 5 bases; J trimming: 4 bases; junction bases outside the gene matches: 5. CDR1 MDHEN and CDR2 SYDVKM come from the germline V gene. There are 14 residues in the CDR3. In the PCR, 60 Vbeta and 13 Jbeta primers were used. Method: immunoSEQ multiplex PCR; TCRdb's copy keeps in-frame clones and lacks some. The table shows roughly 100,000 clones, with 60% to 85% occurring only once. Turning to this clone: The antigen remains unidentified.

The sample taken for sequencing was PBMCs. The chain combines TRBV28 with TRBJ1-2; TRBD1 matches 9 bases. The source is a male donor in good health and CMV-seronegative. CDR3 amino acids: CASSRQGESYGYTF. In nucleotides, the CDR3 is TGTGCCAGCAGTCGACAGGGGGAGAGCTATGGCTACACCTTC.